The next 20 T cell receptor beta chains were all read from a single sample in a study of spatial heterogeneity in lung cancer. Study-wide points: The number of expanded tumor alpha and beta chains correlated with mutation number.

Their recognized antigens are unknown. The time point is: sample taken at primary tumor resection. Via MiXCR, TCRdb re-called the 5' RACE reads, giving one row per CDR3 protein. Of 2,800 or so distinct CDR3 sequences in the sample, 49% were seen once. The sample was lung tumor tissue, taken at surgery. Receptors were obtained from a male donor with early-stage non-small cell lung cancer.

This clonotype appeared a single time. This beta chain came through as a stray read in a library set up for alpha chains, and its size says little. The chain couples TRBV6-2 or TRBV6-3 to TRBJ1-6, with unresolved D. With 0 bases removed from V and 0 bases from J, the gap between germline ends came to 6 bases. The length of the CDR3 is 16 residues. Germline CDR1 reads MNHEY; CDR2 reads SVGEGT. The CDR3 protein is CASSYSGTSYNSPLHF. The CDR3, as DNA: TGTGCCAGCAGTTACTCGGGCACCTCCTATAATTCACCCCTCCACTTT.

As regards this clonotype: The library was designed around alpha chains, so this beta chain is a stray read whose abundance carries little weight. J is TRBJ2-5 and V is TRBV5-1; 8 nucleotides align to TRBD1. The CDR3 consists of 15 residues. Germline-derived CDR1 and CDR2 are SGHRS and YFSETQ. V was pared by 0 bases and J by 3 bases, with 4 bases of the junction left unmatched. CDR3 protein: CASSLAQGQEETQYF. CDR3 coding DNA: TGCGCCAGCAGCTTGGCGCAGGGACAGGAAGAGACCCAGTACTTC.

Remarks on this clonotype: Since it is a stray read in a library aimed at alpha chains, this beta chain has a size that is not meaningful. The rearrangement uses TRBV12-3 or TRBV12-4 and TRBJ1-2; D is possibly TRBD1 (5 bases). Trimming took off 8 bases at V and 0 bases at J, with 16 bases between the two ends. The CDR3 contains 15 residues. CDR3 DNA: TGTGCCAGCGCTGAGTGGGGACTCGCTAACTATGGCTACACCTTC. Translating it yields CASAEWGLANYGYTF.

As for this clonotype: This beta chain turned up in a library designed for alpha chains; as an off-target read, its abundance says little. The chain uses TRBV6-5 and TRBJ2-5, with D hard to call. The CDR3 length is 12 residues. The V end was cut by 3 bases, the J end by 7 bases, with 9 bases between. Germline CDR1 and CDR2: MNHEY and SVGAGI. In DNA, the CDR3 is TGTGCCAGCAGTTATAGGAAGGGGACCCAGTACTTC. Translating it yields CASSYRKGTQYF.

This clonotype has more than one count but fewer than ten. This beta chain is a stray sequence in a library constructed for alpha chains; its clone size is not meaningful. The CDR3 sequence is CSVRLAGGPDTQYF. CDR3 nucleotides: TGCAGCGTCCGACTAGCGGGAGGGCCAGATACGCAGTATTTT. This chain links TRBV29-1 with TRBJ2-3; 14 bases fit TRBD2. Trimming at V came to 6 bases and at J to 4 bases, leaving 3 bases not matched to a gene. Germline CDR1 is SQVTM and CDR2 is ANQGSEA. The CDR3 totals 14 residues.

As to this clonotype: This beta chain is off target for a library built for alpha chains, so its abundance means little. V and J are TRBV28 and TRBJ2-7; 9 nucleotides match TRBD1. This CDR3 region has 15 residues. Looked up from germline, CDR1 is MDHEN and CDR2 is SYDVKM. With 3 bases clipped from V and 7 bases from J, the junction kept 10 bases outside the gene matches. The CDR3 DNA reads as TGTGCCAGCAGTTTGGGGGACAGGGTAATTGGGGAGCAGTACTTC. Amino acids: CASSLGDRVIGEQYF. Full variable domain (outside the CDR3, taken from reference TRBV28 and TRBJ2-7): DVKVTQSSRYLVKRTGEKVFLECVQDMDHENMFWYRQDPGLGLRLIYFSYDVKMKEKGDIPEGYSVSREKKERFSLILESASTNQTSMYLCASSLGDRVIGEQYFGPGTRLTVT.

Turning to this clonotype: The size of this beta chain means little, since it is a stray read in a library made for alpha chains. This sequence joins TRBV5-1 and TRBJ1-3, with a possible D match to TRBD1 (5 bases). V lost 7 bases, J lost 2 bases, and 19 bases lay in between. Per the germline V gene, CDR1 is SGHRS and CDR2 is YFSETQ. This CDR3 is 16 amino acids long. The CDR3 loop is CASCLGSGTAGNTIYF. CDR3 bases: TGCGCCAGCTGCCTGGGGTCAGGGACGGCTGGAAACACCATATATTTT.

Notes on this clonotype: A library prepared for alpha chains yielded this beta chain as an off-target read; its size is of little meaning. The chain is built from TRBV4-2 and TRBJ2-1, with TRBD2 identical over 8 bases. Germline assignment: CDR1 LGHNA and CDR2 YNFKEQ. The CDR3 has 16 amino acids. The V and J ends lost 4 bases and 3 bases, in that order; junction bases with no gene match: 8. CDR3 in DNA: TGTGCCAGCAGCCCCCTCAGCGGGAGTAACTACAATGAGCAGTTCTTC. Translated, it gives CASSPLSGSNYNEQFF.

On this clonotype: Being off target in a library aimed at alpha chains, this beta chain has a size of little meaning. The chain has TRBV6-6 and TRBJ2-7; no clear D. Germline CDR1 MNHNY, CDR2 SVGAGI (reference sequence). There are 15 residues in the CDR3. The V gene lost 0 bases and the J gene lost 8 bases, with 17 bases spanning the gap. CDR3 sequence reads: CASSYSGSDGKQQYF. CDR3 coding DNA: TGTGCCAGCAGTTACTCGGGCTCCGACGGCAAGCAGCAGTACTTC.

By share of the sample, this clonotype is medium-sized (0.01 to 0.1%). This beta chain is an off-target read within a library intended for alpha chains, so its frequency means little. The gene calls are TRBV20-1 and TRBJ2-7; D is ambiguous. The CDR3 is 12 amino acids. The ends were cut back, 4 bases at V and 2 bases at J, with 9 bases in the middle. From germline, CDR1 is DFQATT and CDR2 SNEGSKA (reference sequence). CDR3 in amino acids: CSAIALAYEQYF. The CDR3, as DNA: TGCAGTGCTATAGCCCTCGCCTACGAGCAGTACTTC.

To note about this clonotype: Within a library made for alpha chains, this beta chain is off target, and its count is uninformative. The chain carries TRBV28 and TRBJ2-7; 9 nucleotides line up with TRBD2. The V gene end was trimmed by 3 bases and the J gene end by 4 bases; junction bases not matched to a gene: 4. CDR1 is MDHEN and CDR2 is SYDVKM in the germline V gene. This CDR3 is 14 amino acids long. Written as DNA, the CDR3 is TGTGCCAGCAGTTTCAGCGGGGGGCGATACGAGCAGTACTTC. This encodes CASSFSGGRYEQYF.

In its sample, this clonotype is medium-sized. This beta chain is a stray sequence in a library constructed for alpha chains; its clone size is not meaningful. The rearrangement links TRBV20-1 to TRBJ1-2, with TRBD1 as a possible D gene (5 bases). Looked up from germline, CDR1 is DFQATT and CDR2 is SNEGSKA (reference sequence). This CDR3 region has 13 residues. V lost 1 base, J lost 7 bases, and 13 bases lay in between. This chain's CDR3 is CSARVGALRGYTF. The CDR3 nucleotides are TGCAGTGCTAGAGTAGGGGCGTTACGTGGCTACACCTTC.

For this clonotype: This beta chain slipped into a library made for alpha chains as a stray read, so its size is not meaningful. The chain carries TRBV5-6 and TRBJ2-2; D is unresolved. V lost 2 bases to trimming and J lost 6 bases, with 5 bases between them. This CDR3 comprises 12 residues. Germline V gene data show CDR1 as SGHDT and CDR2 as YYEEEE. Here the CDR3 reads CASSFPSGELFF. The CDR3 nucleotides are TGTGCCAGCAGCTTCCCCTCCGGGGAGCTGTTTTTT. Full variable domain (remainder filled in from reference TRBV5-6 and TRBJ2-2): DAGVTQSPTHLIKTRGQQVTLRCSPKSGHDTVSWYQQALGQGPQFIFQYYEEEERQRGNFPDRFSGHQFPNYSSELNVNALLLGDSALYLCASSFPSGELFFGEGSRLTVL.

Of note for this clonotype: This beta chain appears as a stray read in a library generated for alpha chains; its size is not informative. This sequence joins TRBV10-3 and TRBJ2-1; 8 positions match TRBD2. The germline gives CDR1 ENHRY, CDR2 SYGVKD. J was trimmed by 8 bases and V by 8 bases; bases with no gene match: 11. CDR3 length equals 14 residues. This chain's CDR3 is CAIQPGGLVDEQFF. CDR3 sequence (DNA): TGTGCCATCCAACCGGGGGGGCTTGTTGATGAGCAGTTCTTC.

Concerning this clonotype: This beta chain came through as a stray read in a library set up for alpha chains, and its size says little. This chain connects TRBV7-2 to TRBJ2-7; D gene unclear. The V gene's germline CDR1 is SGHTA and CDR2 FQGNSA. The CDR3 consists of 14 residues. The V end lost 5 bases, the J end lost 2 bases, and 13 bases lay between the germline ends. CDR3: CASSPRNQPYEQYF. CDR3 coding DNA: TGTGCCAGCAGCCCCCGAAACCAGCCCTACGAGCAGTACTTC. Based on the CDR3 plus reference TRBV7-2 and TRBJ2-7, the full variable domain is GAGVSQSPSNKVTEKGKDVELRCDPISGHTALYWYRQSLGQGLEFLIYFQGNSAPDKSGLPSDRFSAERTGGSVSTLTIQRTQQEDSAVYLCASSPRNQPYEQYFGPGTRLTVT.

Worth noting for this clonotype: Being off target in a library aimed at alpha chains, this beta chain has a size of little meaning. The chain recombines TRBV3-1 with TRBJ2-1; D perhaps matches TRBD2 (5 bases). Trimming removed 3 bases from V and 5 bases from J, with 8 bases in between. This CDR3 has 13 amino acids. In germline, CDR1 is LGHDT, CDR2 YNNKEL (reference sequence). CDR3 in amino acids: CASSHTRDNEQFF. The CDR3 nucleotides read TGTGCCAGCAGCCATACTAGGGACAATGAGCAGTTCTTC.

A remark on this clonotype: The library was designed around alpha chains, so this beta chain is a stray read whose abundance carries little weight. The V and J genes are TRBV5-1 and TRBJ2-3; 8 nucleotides line up with TRBD2. The trim removed 0 bases at V and 9 bases at J, leaving 9 bases unmatched. Germline loops: CDR1 SGHRS, CDR2 YFSETQ. The CDR3 covers 15 residues. Here the CDR3 reads CASSLEVSGAGTQYF. The CDR3 coding sequence is TGCGCCAGCAGCTTGGAAGTTAGCGGGGCCGGGACGCAGTATTTT.

There are a few counts of this clonotype. This beta chain is an unintended read in a library built for alpha chains; its size means little. The chain uses TRBV2 and TRBJ2-1; no firm D call. This CDR3 has 11 amino acids. Germline lookup yields CDR1 SNHLY and CDR2 FYNNEI. The germline V and J ends were trimmed by 4 bases and 7 bases, with 5 bases remaining between them. The CDR3 loop is CASSVNNEQFF. The CDR3 DNA reads as TGTGCCAGCAGTGTTAATAATGAGCAGTTCTTC. Filled out from reference TRBV2 and TRBJ2-1, the complete variable domain reads EPEVTQTPSHQVTQMGQEVILRCVPISNHLYFYWYRQILGQKVEFLVSFYNNEISEKSEIFDDQFSVERPDGSNFTLKIRSTKLEDSAMYFCASSVNNEQFFGPGTRLTVL.

As regards this clonotype: This beta chain is a stray read from a library made for alpha chains; its abundance is not meaningful. The chain combines TRBV5-5 with TRBJ1-2; D gene ambiguous. Germline CDR1 and CDR2: SGHKS and YYEKEE (reference sequence). The ends were cut back, 2 bases at V and 0 bases at J, with 8 bases in the middle. This CDR3 has 14 amino acids. In DNA, the CDR3 is TGTGCCAGCAGCTTAGGTTGGACTAACTATGGCTACACCTTC. Encoded protein: CASSLGWTNYGYTF. Full variable domain (rest looked up from reference TRBV5-5 and TRBJ1-2): DAGVTQSPTHLIKTRGQQVTLRCSPISGHKSVSWYQQVLGQGPQFIFQYYEKEERGRGNFPDRFSARQFPNYSSELNVNALLLGDSALYLCASSLGWTNYGYTFGSGTRLTVV.

This clonotype is deemed medium-sized. This beta chain is an off-target read within a library intended for alpha chains, so its frequency means little. The rearrangement links TRBV19 to TRBJ2-3; unclear D gene. Looked up from germline, CDR1 is LNHDA and CDR2 is SQIVND (reference sequence). The CDR3 has 17 residues. V was shortened by 2 bases and J by 3 bases, with 18 bases between the two germline ends. The CDR3 DNA sequence: TGTGCCAGTAGTATAACGCGAAAAGACCATCGTACAGATACGCAGTATTTT. This codes for CASSITRKDHRTDTQYF.